This passage covers 27 T cell receptor beta chains from one sample sequenced in a study of OX40 agonist ivuxolimab in advanced cancers. Method: immunoSEQ multiplex PCR; TCRdb's copy keeps in-frame clones and lacks some. The table shows some 110,000 clones, with 90% occurring only once. This specimen consisted of CD4+ or CD8+ T cells sorted from blood, obtained in a trial of the OX40 agonist ivuxolimab. The receptors here all came from an adult with an advanced solid tumor such as melanoma, head and neck, liver or kidney cancer.

This chain links TRBV19 with TRBJ2-2; tentative D call: TRBD2 (6 bases). The V and J ends lost 0 bases and 7 bases respectively, with 9 bases between them. The germline V gene encodes CDR1 LNHDA and CDR2 SQIVND (reference sequence). The CDR3 length is 14 residues. The CDR3 region is CASSIETRGGELFF. DNA of the CDR3: TGTGCCAGTAGTATAGAGACGCGGGGCGGGGAGCTGTTTTTT.

Comments on this clone: This sample includes further DNA sequences coding for the same CDR3. The V gene is TRBV9, the J gene TRBJ2-2; TRBD2 agrees at 11 bases. The CDR3 totals 16 residues. Germline V lookup: CDR1 SGDLS, CDR2 YYNGEE. V lost 0 bases, J lost 7 bases, and 5 bases stayed unmatched. CDR3 protein: CASSVVAGGQGGELFF. CDR3 DNA: TGTGCCAGCAGCGTAGTAGCGGGGGGGCAAGGCGGGGAGCTGTTTTTT.

The chain couples TRBV7-2 to TRBJ2-1; 9 nucleotides match TRBD2. This CDR3 has 15 amino acids. After removal of 1 base from V and 3 bases from J, the junction contained 1 base not matched to a gene. Germline values: CDR1 SGHTA, CDR2 FQGNSA. CDR3 coding DNA: TGTGCCAGCAGCTTAGGCGGGGGGGGCTACAATGAGCAGTTCTTC. Its protein is CASSLGGGGYNEQFF.

The rearrangement links TRBV2 to TRBJ1-1; possibly TRBD1 for D (5 bases). Trimming cost V 6 bases and J 4 bases, with 18 bases left between them. CDR1 and CDR2 from the germline V gene are SNHLY and FYNNEI. CDR3 length: 15 residues. This CDR3 is CASSPRQFEVTEAFF. The CDR3 coding sequence is TGTGCCAGCAGCCCGAGACAGTTCGAAGTCACTGAAGCTTTCTTT.

The V gene is TRBV28, the J gene TRBJ1-4; D might be TRBD1 (6 bases). The V gene lost 4 bases and the J gene lost 7 bases, with 19 bases spanning the gap. Germline CDR1 is MDHEN and CDR2 is SYDVKM. The CDR3 is 16 amino acids. As DNA, the CDR3 is TGTGCCAGCAGTTCCTCTTCTCTGGGGGCGCGTGAAAAACTGTTTTTT. This sequence encodes CASSSSSLGAREKLFF.

This chain connects TRBV6-6 to TRBJ2-7; D gene unclear. This CDR3 has 14 amino acids. Germline V gene data show CDR1 as MNHNY and CDR2 as SVGAGI (reference sequence). Trimming stripped 5 bases from V and 5 bases from J, with 16 bases between. The CDR3 DNA sequence: TGTGCCAGCAGTGACGGACGGAACGAAGACGAGCAGTACTTC. It is translated as CASSDGRNEDEQYF.

The CDR3 bases are TGTGCCAGCAAACAGGCGGGGGGGTCCCAAGAGACCCAGTACTTC. The encoded protein is CASKQAGGSQETQYF. This rearrangement joins TRBV6-1 to TRBJ2-5; 9 bases align to TRBD2. This CDR3 has 15 residues. CDR1 MNHNS and CDR2 SASEGT come from the germline V gene. V shed 7 bases, J shed 1 base, and the junction held 7 bases outside the gene matches.

The rearrangement joins TRBV27 to TRBJ2-5, with 8 bases identical to TRBD1. The CDR3 is 14 residues long. V gave up 8 bases and J gave up 2 bases; unmatched junction bases: 7. CDR1 and CDR2 (germline): MNHEY, SMNVEV (reference sequence). CDR3: CASWRGQAQETQYF. The CDR3 DNA reads as TGTGCCAGCTGGAGGGGACAGGCTCAAGAGACCCAGTACTTC.

V is TRBV11-3 and J is TRBJ2-7, with 7 bases lining up with TRBD2. Per the germline V gene, CDR1 is SGHNT and CDR2 is YENEEA. This CDR3 is 13 amino acids long. After removal of 5 bases from V and 6 bases from J, the junction contained 7 bases not matched to a gene. In DNA, the CDR3 is TGTGCCAGCAGCCGAAGCGGGGCCGCCGAGCAGTACTTC. Its translation: CASSRSGAAEQYF.

Comments on this clone: The germline gene is not matched at one end of the junction; a read error may be the cause. The rearrangement uses TRBV10-1 and TRBJ1-6; no clear D gene. CDR3 length: 8 residues. Per germline, CDR1 WNHNN and CDR2 SYGVQD (reference sequence). CDR3 sequence: CARDQRLF. The CDR3 bases are TGCGCCAGGGATCAGAGGCTCTTT.

This sequence joins TRBV27 and TRBJ1-2; a possible D gene is TRBD1 (6 bases). CDR1 is MNHEY, CDR2 SMNVEV, per germline (reference sequence). Trimming removed 4 bases from V and 3 bases from J, with 12 bases in between. The CDR3 totals 14 residues. CDR3 coding DNA: TGTGCCAGCAGTTCCAGGGGAGTGGACTATGGCTACACCTTC. Translated, it gives CASSSRGVDYGYTF.

V is TRBV9 and J is TRBJ2-5; tentative D call: TRBD2 (7 bases). The CDR3 is 15 residues long. Deletions cut 5 bases from V and 4 bases from J, with 18 bases between. CDR1 SGDLS and CDR2 YYNGEE come from the germline V gene. The CDR3 spells CASSTFGGAGETQYF. The CDR3 DNA follows: TGTGCCAGCAGTACTTTTGGGGGGGCCGGAGAGACCCAGTACTTC.

This sequence joins TRBV12-5 and TRBJ2-5; unclear D gene. The CDR3 covers 14 residues. The ends were cut back, 6 bases at V and 5 bases at J, with 16 bases in the middle. Germline lookup yields CDR1 LGHNT and CDR2 FRNRAP. CDR3 sequence (DNA): TGTGCTAGTGGCCTAGGAATTATGGGGGAGACCCAGTACTTC. Translated: CASGLGIMGETQYF. Together with reference TRBV12-5 and TRBJ2-5, the CDR3 gives the full variable domain: DARVTQTPRHKVTEMGQEVTMRCQPILGHNTVFWYRQTMMQGLELLAYFRNRAPLDDSGMPKDRFSAEMPDATLATLKIQPSEPRDSAVYFCASGLGIMGETQYFGPGTRLLVL.

The rearrangement links TRBV27 to TRBJ1-5, with 7 bases that match TRBD1. The CDR3 consists of 15 residues. With 5 bases clipped from V and 0 bases from J, the junction kept 4 bases outside the gene matches. Germline values: CDR1 MNHEY, CDR2 SMNVEV (reference sequence). The CDR3 loop reads CASSRDSYSNQPQHF. The DNA of the CDR3 is TGTGCCAGCAGTCGGGACAGTTATAGCAATCAGCCCCAGCATTTT.

The rearrangement uses TRBV5-1 and TRBJ2-3; D gene ambiguous. CDR3 length: 14 residues. V lost 2 bases and J lost 0, with 7 bases in between. In germline, CDR1 is SGHRS, CDR2 YFSETQ. Here the CDR3 reads CASSFVASTDTQYF. The CDR3 DNA follows: TGCGCCAGCAGCTTCGTGGCAAGCACAGATACGCAGTATTTT.

V and J are TRBV2 and TRBJ2-3; 10 positions match TRBD2. The J segment lost 6 bases and the V segment lost 5 bases, leaving 8 bases of the junction unmatched. Germline V gene data show CDR1 as SNHLY and CDR2 as FYNNEI. The length of the CDR3 is 15 residues. The chain's CDR3 is CASSLQRGGHDTQYF. DNA for the CDR3: TGTGCCAGCAGTCTACAGCGGGGGGGCCATGATACGCAGTATTTT.

The V and J genes are TRBV7-2 and TRBJ2-3; no clear D. The CDR3 length is 12 residues. CDR1 and CDR2 (germline): SGHTA, FQGNSA. V was trimmed by 5 bases and J by 9 bases, leaving 12 bases between them. CDR3 loop: CASSLQLATQYF. The CDR3 DNA sequence: TGTGCCAGCAGCCTCCAGTTGGCGACGCAGTATTTT.

This clone came up once. The V call is TRBV27, the J call TRBJ1-4; D gene uncertain. CDR3 length: 13 residues. Germline CDR1 and CDR2: MNHEY and SMNVEV (reference sequence). V lost 3 bases and J 5 bases, leaving 7 bases between the germline ends. CDR3 bases: TGTGCCAGCAGTTTTTATAGAAATGAAAAACTGTTTTTT. Translating gives CASSFYRNEKLFF.

The chain carries TRBV7-9 and TRBJ1-6; D gene uncertain. In germline, CDR1 is SEHNR, CDR2 FQNEAQ (reference sequence). This CDR3 is built from 14 residues. Trimming removed 0 bases at V and 8 bases at J, with 8 bases between. CDR3 sequence reads: CASSLADVYSPLHF. CDR3 in DNA: TGTGCCAGCAGCTTAGCGGATGTATATTCACCCCTCCACTTT.

The J gene is TRBJ1-1, the V gene TRBV19; D is unclear. The CDR3 contains 12 residues. The V gene's germline CDR1 is LNHDA and CDR2 SQIVND (reference sequence). The ends were cut back, 10 bases at V and 6 bases at J, with 15 bases in the middle. The CDR3 loop is CATGRGLAEAFF. The DNA of the CDR3 is TGTGCCACCGGGCGAGGGTTGGCTGAAGCTTTCTTT.

This sequence joins TRBV5-5 and TRBJ2-1; 11 nucleotides agree with TRBD1. The CDR3 has 15 residues. The germline V gene has CDR1 SGHKS and CDR2 YYEKEE (reference sequence). Losses at the gene ends were 4 bases for V and 6 bases for J; bases not matched to a gene: 6. The CDR3 loop is CASSGQGAHINEQFF. The CDR3, as DNA: TGTGCCAGCAGCGGACAGGGGGCGCATATCAATGAGCAGTTCTTC. The full variable domain, rest sourced from reference TRBV5-5 and TRBJ2-1, is DAGVTQSPTHLIKTRGQQVTLRCSPISGHKSVSWYQQVLGQGPQFIFQYYEKEERGRGNFPDRFSARQFPNYSSELNVNALLLGDSALYLCASSGQGAHINEQFFGPGTRLTVL.

The V call is TRBV15, the J call TRBJ1-4, with a weak D call TRBD1 (6 bases). Per the germline V gene, CDR1 is LNHNV and CDR2 is YYDKDF (reference sequence). This CDR3 spans 15 amino acids. V was pared by 1 base and J by 0 bases, with 6 bases between. The CDR3 DNA follows: TGTGCCACCAGCAGAGGGACAGCAACTAATGAAAAACTGTTTTTT. It encodes CATSRGTATNEKLFF.

The genes are TRBV7-9 and TRBJ2-3; 7 bases align to TRBD1. The V and J ends lost 1 base and 6 bases, in that order; junction bases with no gene match: 4. The CDR3 spans 14 residues. The germline CDR1 and CDR2 sequences are SEHNR and FQNEAQ (reference sequence). DNA for the CDR3: TGTGCCAGCAGCTTAGACATGACAGGGGATACGCAGTATTTT. As protein: CASSLDMTGDTQYF.

The count of this clone is one. The rearrangement uses TRBV4-3 and TRBJ2-1; 12 bases agree with TRBD2. The CDR3 consists of 16 residues. With V trimmed by 0 bases and J by 4 bases, 1 base remained unmatched. Germline CDR1 reads LGHNA; CDR2 reads YSLEER. CDR3 loop: CASSQDTSGGYNEQFF. The CDR3, as DNA: TGCGCCAGCAGCCAAGATACTAGCGGGGGGTACAATGAGCAGTTCTTC.

This chain joins TRBV9 and TRBJ2-5; the D is unclear. V lost 0 bases and J lost 1, with 7 bases in between. The CDR3 sequence is 14 residues long. Germline V gives CDR1 SGDLS, CDR2 YYNGEE. The CDR3 DNA reads as TGTGCCAGCAGCGTAGGTGGCGGCCAAGAGACCCAGTACTTC. It encodes CASSVGGGQETQYF.

This clone has a handful of counts. CDR3 protein: CASSSTIYGYTF. The DNA for the CDR3 is TGTGCCAGCAGTTCTACCATCTATGGCTACACCTTC. This rearrangement joins TRBV6-1 to TRBJ1-2; D remains ambiguous. CDR1 is MNHNS, CDR2 SASEGT, per germline. This CDR3 region has 12 residues. V was shortened by 5 bases and J by 4 bases, with 8 bases between the two germline ends.

V and J are TRBV5-1 and TRBJ1-1; D might be TRBD1 (5 bases). The length of the CDR3 is 14 residues. Germline assignment: CDR1 SGHRS and CDR2 YFSETQ. V shed 4 bases and J shed 1 base, with 11 bases lying between them. CDR3: CASSKQATNTEAFF. The CDR3 DNA sequence: TGCGCCAGCAGCAAACAGGCTACGAACACTGAAGCTTTCTTT. Full variable domain (rest looked up from reference TRBV5-1 and TRBJ1-1): KAGVTQTPRYLIKTRGQQVTLSCSPISGHRSVSWYQQTPGQGLQFLFEYFSETQRNKGNFPGRFSGRQFSNSRSEMNVSTLELGDSALYLCASSKQATNTEAFFGQGTRLTVV.